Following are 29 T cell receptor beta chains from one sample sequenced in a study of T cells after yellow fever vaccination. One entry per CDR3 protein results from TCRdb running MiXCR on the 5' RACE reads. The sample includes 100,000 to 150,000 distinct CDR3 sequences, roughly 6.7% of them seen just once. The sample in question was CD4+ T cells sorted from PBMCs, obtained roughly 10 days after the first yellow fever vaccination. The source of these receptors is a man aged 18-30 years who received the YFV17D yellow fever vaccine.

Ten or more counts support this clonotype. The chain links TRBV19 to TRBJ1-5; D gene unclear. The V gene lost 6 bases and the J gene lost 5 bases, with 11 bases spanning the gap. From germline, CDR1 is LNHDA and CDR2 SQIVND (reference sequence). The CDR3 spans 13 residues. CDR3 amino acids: CASSPNYHQPQHF. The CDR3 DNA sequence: TGTGCCAGTAGCCCGAATTACCATCAGCCCCAGCATTTT.

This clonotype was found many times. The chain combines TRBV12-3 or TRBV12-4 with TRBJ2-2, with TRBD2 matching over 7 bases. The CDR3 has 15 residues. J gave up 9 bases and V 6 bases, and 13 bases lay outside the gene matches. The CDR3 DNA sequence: TGTGCCAGCAGACCCGGGACTAACCTCGGAAGGGAGCTGTTTTTT. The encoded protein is CASRPGTNLGRELFF.

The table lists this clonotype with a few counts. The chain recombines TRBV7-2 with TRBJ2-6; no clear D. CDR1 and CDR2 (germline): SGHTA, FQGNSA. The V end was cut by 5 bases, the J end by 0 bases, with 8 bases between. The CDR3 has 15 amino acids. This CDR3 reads CASSLPGSGANVLTF. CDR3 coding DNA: TGTGCCAGCAGCCTCCCGGGCTCTGGGGCCAACGTCCTGACTTTC.

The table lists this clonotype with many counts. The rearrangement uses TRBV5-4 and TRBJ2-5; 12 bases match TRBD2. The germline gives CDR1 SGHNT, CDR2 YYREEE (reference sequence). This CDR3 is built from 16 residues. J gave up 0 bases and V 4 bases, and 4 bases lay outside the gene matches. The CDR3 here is CASSDTSGGYQETQYF. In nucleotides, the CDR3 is TGTGCCAGCAGCGATACTAGCGGGGGGTACCAAGAGACCCAGTACTTC.

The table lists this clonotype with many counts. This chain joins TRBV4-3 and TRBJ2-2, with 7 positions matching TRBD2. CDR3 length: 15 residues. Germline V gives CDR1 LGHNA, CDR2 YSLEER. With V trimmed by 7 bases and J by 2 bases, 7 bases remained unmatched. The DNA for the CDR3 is TGCGCCAGCACGCCGGGACTAACAAACACCGGGGAGCTGTTTTTT. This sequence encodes CASTPGLTNTGELFF.

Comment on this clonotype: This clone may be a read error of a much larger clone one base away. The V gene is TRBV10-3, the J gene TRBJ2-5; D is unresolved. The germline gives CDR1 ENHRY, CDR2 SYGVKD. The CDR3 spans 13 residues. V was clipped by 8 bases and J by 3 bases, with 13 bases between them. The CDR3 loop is CAIRGPPKETQYF. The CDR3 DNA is TGTGCCATCCGCGGACCGCCCAAAGAGACCCAGTACTTC.

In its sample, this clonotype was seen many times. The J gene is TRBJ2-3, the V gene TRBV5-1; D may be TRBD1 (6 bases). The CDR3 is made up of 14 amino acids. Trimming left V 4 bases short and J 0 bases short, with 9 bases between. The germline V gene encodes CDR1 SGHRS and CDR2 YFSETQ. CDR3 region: CASSIQGSTDTQYF. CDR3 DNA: TGCGCCAGCAGCATTCAGGGGAGCACAGATACGCAGTATTTT.

The DNA of the CDR3 is TGTGCCAGTAACCGGGGTTCGTCCACGAATGAGCAGTTCTTC. Translation: CASNRGSSTNEQFF. The chain joins TRBV19 to TRBJ2-1, with D perhaps matching TRBD2 (5 bases). This CDR3 region has 14 residues. The V and J ends lost 7 bases and 7 bases respectively, with 17 bases between them. CDR1 and CDR2 from the germline V gene are LNHDA and SQIVND (reference sequence).

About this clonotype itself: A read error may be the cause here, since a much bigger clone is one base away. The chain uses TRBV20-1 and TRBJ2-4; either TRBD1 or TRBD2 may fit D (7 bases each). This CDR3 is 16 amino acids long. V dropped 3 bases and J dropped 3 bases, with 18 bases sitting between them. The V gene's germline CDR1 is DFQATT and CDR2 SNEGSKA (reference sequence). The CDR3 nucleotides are TGCAGTGCTAGCAGGGGGGGACTTGGGGACAAAAACATTCAGTACTTC. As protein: CSASRGGLGDKNIQYF.

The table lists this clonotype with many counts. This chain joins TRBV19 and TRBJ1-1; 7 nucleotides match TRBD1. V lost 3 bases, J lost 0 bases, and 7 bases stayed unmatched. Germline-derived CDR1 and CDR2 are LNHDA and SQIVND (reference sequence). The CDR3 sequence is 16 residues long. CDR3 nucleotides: TGTGCCAGTAGTATCGCCGGGACAGTCATGAACACTGAAGCTTTCTTT. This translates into CASSIAGTVMNTEAFF.

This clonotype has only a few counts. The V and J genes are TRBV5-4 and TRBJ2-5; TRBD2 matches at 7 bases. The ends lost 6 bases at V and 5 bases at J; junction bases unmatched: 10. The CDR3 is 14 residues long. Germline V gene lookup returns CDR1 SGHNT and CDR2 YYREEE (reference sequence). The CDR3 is CASIQAGSSETQYF. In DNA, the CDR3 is TGTGCCAGCATCCAAGCGGGGTCGTCGGAGACCCAGTACTTC.

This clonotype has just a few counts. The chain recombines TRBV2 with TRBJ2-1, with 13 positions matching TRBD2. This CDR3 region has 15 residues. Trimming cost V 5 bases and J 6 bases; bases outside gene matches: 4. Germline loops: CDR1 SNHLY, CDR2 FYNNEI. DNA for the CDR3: TGTGCCAGCAGTAAAACTAGCGGGGGGGCCAATGAGCAGTTCTTC. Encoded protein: CASSKTSGGANEQFF.

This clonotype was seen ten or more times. The CDR3 spells CASSPLGRPDTQYF. CDR3 nucleotides: TGTGCCAGCAGCCCCCTCGGGAGGCCTGATACGCAGTATTTT. The chain couples TRBV28 to TRBJ2-3; TRBD2 matches at 7 bases. The germline V gene encodes CDR1 MDHEN and CDR2 SYDVKM. The CDR3 totals 14 residues. V was pared by 6 bases and J by 6 bases, with 9 bases of the junction left unmatched.

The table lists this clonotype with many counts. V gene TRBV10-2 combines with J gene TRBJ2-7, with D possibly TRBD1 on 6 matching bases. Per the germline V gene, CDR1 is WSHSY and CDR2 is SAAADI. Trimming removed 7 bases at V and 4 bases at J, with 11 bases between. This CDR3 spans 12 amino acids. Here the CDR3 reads CASTGRGYEQYF. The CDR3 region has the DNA TGCGCCAGCACAGGCAGGGGTTACGAGCAGTACTTC.

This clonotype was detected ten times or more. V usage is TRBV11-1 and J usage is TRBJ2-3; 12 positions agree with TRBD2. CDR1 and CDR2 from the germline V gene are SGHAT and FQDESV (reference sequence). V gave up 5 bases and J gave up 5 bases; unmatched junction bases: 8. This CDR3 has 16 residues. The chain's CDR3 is CASSMRLAGGRDTQYF. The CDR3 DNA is TGTGCCAGCAGCATGCGGCTAGCGGGGGGGCGAGATACGCAGTATTTT.

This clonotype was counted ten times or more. The CDR3 spells CAISADPGTGYGYTF. The CDR3 nucleotides are TGTGCCATCAGTGCAGATCCCGGGACAGGGTATGGCTACACCTTC. The J gene is TRBJ1-2, the V gene TRBV10-3; 9 nucleotides match TRBD1. The CDR3 is 15 amino acids. Germline V CDR1 and CDR2: ENHRY, SYGVKD. V gave up 4 bases and J gave up 5 bases; unmatched junction bases: 8.

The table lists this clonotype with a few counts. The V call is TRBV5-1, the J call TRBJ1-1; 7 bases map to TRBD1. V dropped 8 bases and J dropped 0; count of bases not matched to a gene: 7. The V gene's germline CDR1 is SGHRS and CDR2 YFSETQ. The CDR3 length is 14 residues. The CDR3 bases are TGCGCCAGTCAACAACAGGGGATGAACACTGAAGCTTTCTTT. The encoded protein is CASQQQGMNTEAFF.

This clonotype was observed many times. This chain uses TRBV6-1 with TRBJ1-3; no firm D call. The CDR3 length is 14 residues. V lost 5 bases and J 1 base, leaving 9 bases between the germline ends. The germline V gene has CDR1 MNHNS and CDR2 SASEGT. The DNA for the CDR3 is TGTGCCAGCAGTATAAATCTTTCTGGAAACACCATATATTTT. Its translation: CASSINLSGNTIYF.

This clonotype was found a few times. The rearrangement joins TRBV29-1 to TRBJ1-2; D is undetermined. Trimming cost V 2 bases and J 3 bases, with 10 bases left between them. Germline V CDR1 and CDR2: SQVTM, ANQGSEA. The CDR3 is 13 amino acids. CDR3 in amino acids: CSVENWGDYGYTF. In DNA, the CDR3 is TGCAGCGTTGAAAATTGGGGTGACTATGGCTACACCTTC.

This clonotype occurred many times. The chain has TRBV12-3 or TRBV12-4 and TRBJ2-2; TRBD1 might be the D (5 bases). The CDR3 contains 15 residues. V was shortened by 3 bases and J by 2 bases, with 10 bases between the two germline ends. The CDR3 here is CASSFRQGNTGELFF. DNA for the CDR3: TGTGCCAGCAGTTTCAGGCAGGGTAACACCGGGGAGCTGTTTTTT.

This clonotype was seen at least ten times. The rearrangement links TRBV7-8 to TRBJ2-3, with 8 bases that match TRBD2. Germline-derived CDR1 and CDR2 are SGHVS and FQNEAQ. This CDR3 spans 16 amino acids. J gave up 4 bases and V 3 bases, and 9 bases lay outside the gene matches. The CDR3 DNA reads TGTGCCAGCAGCTTTATTCGTTCGGGGGGGCCAGATACGCAGTATTTT. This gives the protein CASSFIRSGGPDTQYF.

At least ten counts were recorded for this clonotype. The CDR3 DNA follows: TGTGCCAGCAGTCCGGACAGGGGGGACATTCAGTACTTC. Translation: CASSPDRGDIQYF. This chain uses TRBV7-2 with TRBJ2-4; 10 bases agree with TRBD1. The CDR3 consists of 13 residues. With V trimmed by 6 bases and J by 8 bases, 4 bases remained unmatched. Per germline, CDR1 SGHTA and CDR2 FQGNSA. The variable domain in full, completed from reference TRBV7-2 and TRBJ2-4, reads GAGVSQSPSNKVTEKGKDVELRCDPISGHTALYWYRQSLGQGLEFLIYFQGNSAPDKSGLPSDRFSAERTGGSVSTLTIQRTQQEDSAVYLCASSPDRGDIQYFGAGTRLSVL.

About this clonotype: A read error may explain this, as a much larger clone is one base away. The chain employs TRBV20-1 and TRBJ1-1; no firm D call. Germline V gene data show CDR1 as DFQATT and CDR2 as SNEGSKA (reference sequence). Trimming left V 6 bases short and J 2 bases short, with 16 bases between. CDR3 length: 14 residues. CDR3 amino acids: CSASVAPGNTEAFF. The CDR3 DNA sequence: TGCAGTGCCTCTGTAGCTCCAGGAAACACTGAAGCTTTCTTT.

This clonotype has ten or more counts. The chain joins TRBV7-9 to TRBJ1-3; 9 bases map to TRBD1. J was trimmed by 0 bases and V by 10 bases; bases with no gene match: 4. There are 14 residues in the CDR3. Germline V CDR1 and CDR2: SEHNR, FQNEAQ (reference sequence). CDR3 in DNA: TGTGCCACCGGGACAGGGAGCTCTGGAAACACCATATATTTT. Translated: CATGTGSSGNTIYF. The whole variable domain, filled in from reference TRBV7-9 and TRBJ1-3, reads DTGVSQNPRHKITKRGQNVTFRCDPISEHNRLYWYRQTLGQGPEFLTYFQNEAQLEKSRLLSDRFSAERPKGSFSTLEIQRTEQGDSAMYLCATGTGSSGNTIYFGEGSWLTVV.

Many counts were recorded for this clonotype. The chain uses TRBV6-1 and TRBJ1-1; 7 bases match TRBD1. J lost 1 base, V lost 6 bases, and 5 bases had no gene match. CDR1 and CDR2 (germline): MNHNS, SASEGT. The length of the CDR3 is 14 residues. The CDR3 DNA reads TGTGCCAGCAGATGGGACAGCCGGAACACTGAAGCTTTCTTT. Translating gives CASRWDSRNTEAFF.

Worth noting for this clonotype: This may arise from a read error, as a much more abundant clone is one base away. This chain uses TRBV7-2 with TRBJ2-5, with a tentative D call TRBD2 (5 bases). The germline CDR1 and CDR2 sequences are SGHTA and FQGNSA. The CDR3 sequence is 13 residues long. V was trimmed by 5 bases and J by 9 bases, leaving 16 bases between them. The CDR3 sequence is CASSGGSQVAQYF. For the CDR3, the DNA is TGTGCCAGCAGCGGCGGGTCTCAGGTGGCCCAGTACTTC.

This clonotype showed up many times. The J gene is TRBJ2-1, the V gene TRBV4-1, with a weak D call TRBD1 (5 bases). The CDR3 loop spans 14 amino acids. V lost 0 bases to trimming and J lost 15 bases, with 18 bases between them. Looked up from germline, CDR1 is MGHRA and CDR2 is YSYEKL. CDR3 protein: CASSQDWGPERSFF. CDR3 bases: TGCGCCAGCAGCCAAGATTGGGGCCCGGAACGCTCGTTCTTC.

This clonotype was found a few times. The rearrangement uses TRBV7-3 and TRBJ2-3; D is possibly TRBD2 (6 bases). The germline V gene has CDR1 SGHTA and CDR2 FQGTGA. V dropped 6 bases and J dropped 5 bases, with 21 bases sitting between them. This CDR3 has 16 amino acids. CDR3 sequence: CASRKTGTWRGDTQYF. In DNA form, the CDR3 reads TGTGCCAGCAGGAAGACCGGGACTTGGCGTGGAGATACGCAGTATTTT.

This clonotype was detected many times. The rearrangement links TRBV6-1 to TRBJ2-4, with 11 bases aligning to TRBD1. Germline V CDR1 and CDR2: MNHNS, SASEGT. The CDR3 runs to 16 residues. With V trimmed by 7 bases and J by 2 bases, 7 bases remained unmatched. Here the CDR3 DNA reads TGTGCCAGCACCCCTGGGACAGGGGGTCCCAAAAACATTCAGTACTTC. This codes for CASTPGTGGPKNIQYF.